The 9 T cell receptor beta chains below all came from one sample that was sequenced in a study of cytomegalovirus exposure and HLA in healthy donors. Amplification used 60 Vbeta primers and 13 Jbeta primers. The repertoire was sequenced with immunoSEQ multiplex PCR; TCRdb's copy has only in-frame clones and lacks some. The sample contains about 220,000 clones, roughly 82% of which appear only once. Sequenced material: PBMCs. These receptors came from a man aged 40-49 years in good health and CMV-seropositive.

The chain recombines TRBV27 with TRBJ2-1; 9 positions agree with TRBD2. This CDR3 has 13 residues. The trim removed 6 bases at V and 9 bases at J, leaving 6 bases unmatched. The germline V gene encodes CDR1 MNHEY and CDR2 SMNVEV (reference sequence). The CDR3 DNA reads TGTGCCAGCAGGGGACTAGCATCGTTTGAGCAGTTCTTC. Translating it yields CASRGLASFEQFF.

The rearrangement uses TRBV7-8 and TRBJ2-7; maybe TRBD2 (5 bases). Germline loops: CDR1 SGHVS, CDR2 FQNEAQ. The CDR3 contains 15 residues. The ends were cut back, 2 bases at V and 1 base at J, with 12 bases in the middle. As DNA, the CDR3 is TGTGCCAGCAGCTTACTAGCACTGAAATCCTACGAGCAGTACTTC. It specifies CASSLLALKSYEQYF.

This chain joins TRBV30 and TRBJ1-2; no clear D gene. The CDR3 covers 14 residues. Germline V CDR1 and CDR2: GTSNPN, SVGIG (reference sequence). V lost 4 bases to trimming and J lost 3 bases, with 15 bases between them. Here the CDR3 DNA reads TGTGCCTGGACACCATCCGGTCGGTACTATGGCTACACCTTC. Its translation is CAWTPSGRYYGYTF. Full variable domain (remainder filled in from reference TRBV30 and TRBJ1-2): SQTIHQWPATLVQPVGSPLSLECTVEGTSNPNLYWYRQAAGRGLQLLFYSVGIGQISSEVPQNLSASRPQDRQFILSSKKLLLSDSGFYLCAWTPSGRYYGYTFGSGTRLTVV.

The chain links TRBV5-1 to TRBJ2-1, with D perhaps TRBD2 (5 bases). Germline CDR1 reads SGHRS; CDR2 reads YFSETQ. V was shortened by 0 bases and J by 2 bases, with 9 bases between the two germline ends. The CDR3 consists of 15 residues. CDR3 in DNA: TGCGCCAGCAGCTTGGGGCAGCGGACCTACAATGAGCAGTTCTTC. Its protein product is CASSLGQRTYNEQFF.

This clone came up once. The chain uses TRBV29-1 and TRBJ2-1, with D unresolved. V lost 3 bases to trimming and J lost 8 bases, with 8 bases between them. This CDR3 comprises 11 residues. Germline assignment: CDR1 SQVTM and CDR2 ANQGSEA. The CDR3 DNA reads as TGCAGCGTTGACGCGATCGATGAGCAGTTCTTC. It translates to CSVDAIDEQFF.

CDR3 DNA: TGTGCCAGCAGTGAGGAGAGAGTCGATACGCAGTATTTT. Translated: CASSEERVDTQYF. This chain joins TRBV6-5 and TRBJ2-3, with D uncertain. CDR3 length: 13 amino acids. Germline CDR1 MNHEY, CDR2 SVGAGI. V was cut by 5 bases and J by 6 bases, with 12 bases left in between.

With respect to this clone: The CDR3 ends on some other residue instead of the conserved phenylalanine or tryptophan, so this is likely a read error. DNA of the CDR3: TGTGCCAGCACCCAAAGAGGGGAGGGTGGCTACACCCTC. Translation: CASTQRGEGGYTL. The chain joins TRBV6-5 to TRBJ1-2; D is possibly TRBD1 (5 bases). Looked up from germline, CDR1 is MNHEY and CDR2 is SVGAGI. Trimming took off 7 bases at V and 7 bases at J, with 16 bases between the two ends. The length of the CDR3 is 13 residues.

The genes are TRBV6-5 and TRBJ1-1, with D possibly TRBD1 on 5 matching bases. This CDR3 comprises 12 residues. V lost 6 bases, J lost 3 bases, and 8 bases lay in between. Germline V lookup: CDR1 MNHEY, CDR2 SVGAGI. Here the CDR3 reads CASRAGYTEAFF. The CDR3 DNA reads TGTGCCAGCAGGGCAGGGTACACTGAAGCTTTCTTT.

The chain carries TRBV7-8 and TRBJ2-5; 12 nucleotides line up with TRBD2. This CDR3 is 15 amino acids long. J gave up 5 bases and V 4 bases, and 5 bases lay outside the gene matches. Germline assignment: CDR1 SGHVS and CDR2 FQNEAQ. In DNA form, the CDR3 reads TGTGCCAGCAGCTCTTTCCTAGCGGGAGGGGAGACCCAGTACTTC. Residues: CASSSFLAGGETQYF.